Presented here are 13 T cell receptor beta chains from one specimen sequenced in a study of HIV-infected patients and healthy controls. No cell fractionation was done, so the repertoire covers all unsorted peripheral blood T cells. Alpha and beta constant-region primers primed reverse transcription of about 0.5 ug RNA. Each of the alpha and beta chains got its own library through chain-specific third strand synthesis with indices. Via MiXCR, TCRdb re-called the 5' RACE reads, giving one row per CDR3 protein. In the table there are 15,000 to 20,000 distinct CDR3 sequences, 8.9% of which are singletons. Sample: blood. These receptors were taken from an adult in good health.

The chain employs TRBV20-1 and TRBJ2-1, with D possibly matching TRBD1 (6 bases). V lost 1 base and J lost 7, with 20 bases in between. Germline CDR1 reads DFQATT; CDR2 reads SNEGSKA (reference sequence). The CDR3 has 16 amino acids. CDR3 loop: CSARVFRDTDGNEQFF. The DNA of the CDR3 is TGCAGTGCTAGAGTGTTCCGGGACACAGACGGAAATGAGCAGTTCTTC.

This sequence joins TRBV5-1 and TRBJ2-3; a possible D gene is TRBD1 (5 bases). CDR1 and CDR2 (germline): SGHRS, YFSETQ. The CDR3 consists of 13 residues. V was pared by 4 bases and J by 2 bases, with 8 bases between. The CDR3 DNA reads as TGCGCCAGCAGCAGGGGCCCCACAGATACGCAGTATTTT. Translation: CASSRGPTDTQYF. Full variable domain (remainder filled in from reference TRBV5-1 and TRBJ2-3): KAGVTQTPRYLIKTRGQQVTLSCSPISGHRSVSWYQQTPGQGLQFLFEYFSETQRNKGNFPGRFSGRQFSNSRSEMNVSTLELGDSALYLCASSRGPTDTQYFGPGTRLTVL.

This clonotype was found a few times. Written as DNA, the CDR3 is TGTGCCATCAGTGAGCGGGGCTCGTCAGATACGCAGTATTTT. Amino acids: CAISERGSSDTQYF. The chain employs TRBV10-3 and TRBJ2-3; D might be TRBD1 or TRBD2, each matching 5 bases. Trimming removed 2 bases from V and 4 bases from J, with 10 bases in between. Germline values: CDR1 ENHRY, CDR2 SYGVKD. This CDR3 has 14 amino acids.

Many counts were recorded for this clonotype. The rearrangement links TRBV4-3 to TRBJ2-2; D is uncertain. CDR3 length: 15 amino acids. Germline V gene lookup returns CDR1 LGHNA and CDR2 YSLEER. The ends were cut back, 1 base at V and 5 bases at J, with 11 bases in the middle. This CDR3 is CASSQAGLGTGELFF. The CDR3 DNA reads TGCGCCAGCAGCCAAGCTGGCTTGGGGACCGGGGAGCTGTTTTTT.

This clonotype was observed many times. The J gene is TRBJ1-2, the V gene TRBV6-5; no clear D gene. The germline CDR1 and CDR2 sequences are MNHEY and SVGAGI. CDR3 length: 13 residues. Trimming shortened V by 5 bases and J by 4 bases, and 11 bases separated the two germline ends. The CDR3 DNA is TGTGCCAGCAGTCCTACAAGGTCCTATGGCTACACCTTC. This codes for CASSPTRSYGYTF.

This clonotype was seen at least ten times. The chain uses TRBV12-3 or TRBV12-4 and TRBJ1-1; D not certain. The CDR3 contains 13 residues. V was pared by 6 bases and J by 6 bases, with 14 bases between. CDR3 DNA sequence: TGTGCCAGCAGCCCCTACTCAGGCGCTGAAGCTTTCTTT. This translates into CASSPYSGAEAFF.

The rearrangement uses TRBV4-1 and TRBJ1-1; D is unclear. V was shortened by 3 bases and J by 1 base, with 9 bases between the two germline ends. Looked up from germline, CDR1 is MGHRA and CDR2 is YSYEKL. The CDR3 has 14 amino acids. The CDR3 is CASSHMAGNTEAFF. Here the CDR3 DNA reads TGCGCCAGCAGCCATATGGCTGGGAACACTGAAGCTTTCTTT.

In this sample, this clonotype turned up many times. The J gene is TRBJ1-1, the V gene TRBV6-5; D remains unclear. CDR3 length: 15 residues. Germline assignment: CDR1 MNHEY and CDR2 SVGAGI. The germline V and J ends were trimmed by 0 bases and 3 bases, with 11 bases remaining between them. The DNA of the CDR3 is TGTGCCAGCAGTTACTCGATTCTATTTGACACTGAAGCTTTCTTT. Protein sequence: CASSYSILFDTEAFF.

This clonotype is medium-sized. This chain links TRBV20-1 with TRBJ2-7; possibly TRBD2 for D (6 bases). The CDR3 sequence is 14 residues long. Deletions cut 6 bases from V and 3 bases from J, with 18 bases between. Germline V CDR1 and CDR2: DFQATT, SNEGSKA (reference sequence). CDR3 region: CSATLAGPSYEQYF. The CDR3 DNA reads TGCAGTGCCACCCTCGCGGGACCGAGCTACGAGCAGTACTTC.

This clonotype showed up many times. The chain joins TRBV11-1 to TRBJ1-1; no clear D. Germline V CDR1 and CDR2: SGHAT, FQDESV (reference sequence). V gave up 5 bases and J gave up 0 bases, with 10 bases separating them. This CDR3 is 14 amino acids long. The CDR3 region has the DNA TGTGCCAGCAGCCCACGATTCCTGAACACTGAAGCTTTCTTT. Protein sequence: CASSPRFLNTEAFF. The full variable domain, completed using reference TRBV11-1 and TRBJ1-1, is EAEVAQSPRYKITEKSQAVAFWCDPISGHATLYWYRQILGQGPELLVQFQDESVVDDSQLPKDRFSAERLKGVDSTLKIQPAELGDSAMYLCASSPRFLNTEAFFGQGTRLTVV.

This clonotype occurred many times. This chain uses TRBV28 with TRBJ1-2, with a possible D match to TRBD1 (5 bases). Germline V gives CDR1 MDHEN, CDR2 SYDVKM. The CDR3 has 13 residues. The ends were cut back, 3 bases at V and 3 bases at J, with 8 bases in the middle. The CDR3 is CASSFRVHYGYTF. In DNA, the CDR3 is TGTGCCAGCAGTTTCAGGGTGCACTATGGCTACACCTTC.

In this sample, this clonotype turned up many times. The gene calls are TRBV20-1 and TRBJ1-1, with D unclear. V was trimmed by 4 bases and J by 1 base, leaving 16 bases between them. The CDR3 spans 15 residues. Germline V gives CDR1 DFQATT, CDR2 SNEGSKA (reference sequence). The DNA of the CDR3 is TGCAGTGCTATCCTTCCGAGGACGGGGAACACTGAAGCTTTCTTT. Residues: CSAILPRTGNTEAFF.

This clonotype came up many times. In nucleotides, the CDR3 is TGTGCCAGCAGTGAATCCCGAGGGCACACAGATACGCAGTATTTT. It is translated as CASSESRGHTDTQYF. The rearrangement links TRBV6-1 to TRBJ2-3; D perhaps matches TRBD2 (5 bases). The germline gives CDR1 MNHNS, CDR2 SASEGT. The CDR3 totals 15 residues. Trimming removed 2 bases from V and 2 bases from J, with 11 bases in between.